This TCR beta chain was obtained from a study of shared clonotypes between healthy human individuals. It was at deep level that the assay was run. Repertoires were generated with immunoSEQ multiplex PCR, while TCRdb's copy carries only in-frame clones and drops some. The sample comprises hundreds of thousands of clones, less than 98% of which are singletons, and less than 0.065% rests with the top ten. Points on this clone: The antigen is unknown.

Study-level points and caveats: A reduction in generation probabilities was seen for non-shared clonotypes relative to those shared by all four donors. Only blood was sampled; tissue repertoires likely differ.

Germline lookup yields CDR1 MGHRA and CDR2 YSYEKL. The CDR3 has 16 amino acids. V was pared by 4 bases and J by 2 bases, with 6 bases of the junction left unmatched. Sequenced: naive CD4+ T cells sorted from blood. Subset specified: CD45RA+ positively selected. The chain has TRBV4-1 and TRBJ2-7, with 12 bases that match TRBD2. The receptor's source is a woman in her thirties in good health. CDR3 DNA: TGCGCCAGCAGCCTTGGTTGGACTAGCGGGACCTACGAGCAGTACTTC. Residues: CASSLGWTSGTYEQYF.